One sample yielded the 27 T cell receptor beta chains listed below, sequenced in a study of blood T cells in healthy people across ages (dated by TCRdb to about 2015). Library creation used 5' RACE. The sequencer listed for this sample is Illumina HiSeq 2500. A second PCR of about 6 to 11 cycles was performed with a sample-barcoded 5' primer and a J-beta primer mix. Using fastp trimming at Q25 and MiXCR clonotype assembly, TCRdb reanalyzed the public sequencing data and kept in-frame beta chains. Each entry merges the rows of one CDR3 protein and shows their most common DNA and genes. In this sample the table shows roughly 1,700,000 distinct CDR3 sequences, roughly 28% of which occur a single time. 7.7% of the sample goes to the ten largest clones. The sequenced sample consisted of blood. These receptors all stem from a woman in her thirties in good health.

In this sample, this clonotype turned up a few times. CDR3 coding DNA: TGTGCCAGCAGCTTAGATCACGGCCGTAGAACTGAAGCTTTCTTT. Protein sequence: CASSLDHGRRTEAFF. The J gene is TRBJ1-1, the V gene TRBV7-8; D uncertain. Trimming cost V 1 base and J 5 bases, with 14 bases left between them. The CDR3 is 15 amino acids. The germline V gene encodes CDR1 SGHVS and CDR2 FQNEAQ.

The chain uses TRBV18 and TRBJ1-6; a possible D gene is TRBD1 (6 bases). CDR3 size: 13 residues. The V gene's germline CDR1 is KGHSH and CDR2 LQKENI. V lost 4 bases, J lost 9 bases, and 10 bases lay in between. CDR3 loop: CASSLPGASPLHF. The CDR3 nucleotides read TGTGCCAGCTCACTTCCAGGGGCTTCACCCCTCCACTTT.

This rearrangement joins TRBV7-2 to TRBJ1-2, with 7 nucleotides matching TRBD1. The CDR3 length is 15 residues. CDR1 and CDR2 (germline): SGHTA, FQGNSA. V trimming: 4 bases; J trimming: 6 bases; junction bases outside the gene matches: 11. The CDR3 loop is CASSSRDSLGDGYTF. The CDR3 bases are TGTGCCAGCAGCTCCCGGGACAGCCTAGGGGATGGCTACACCTTC. The whole variable domain, filled in from reference TRBV7-2 and TRBJ1-2, reads GAGVSQSPSNKVTEKGKDVELRCDPISGHTALYWYRQSLGQGLEFLIYFQGNSAPDKSGLPSDRFSAERTGGSVSTLTIQRTQQEDSAVYLCASSSRDSLGDGYTFGSGTRLTVV.

Comment on this clonotype: This may be a read error: a much more frequent sequence differs by one nucleotide. CDR3: CSADGQGEQYF. The CDR3 region has the DNA TGCAGCGCTGACGGACAGGGTGAGCAGTACTTC. The V gene is TRBV29-1, the J gene TRBJ2-7; 8 positions match TRBD1. Trimming took 7 bases from V and 7 from J; bases not matched to a gene: 6. The CDR3 runs to 11 residues. Germline assignment: CDR1 SQVTM and CDR2 ANQGSEA.

The chain couples TRBV5-8 to TRBJ1-2; the D is unclear. Trimming removed 0 bases from V and 6 bases from J, with 18 bases in between. The CDR3 covers 16 residues. CDR1 is SGHTS, CDR2 YDEGEE, per germline. CDR3 sequence reads: CASSLEGYSYGDGYTF. The CDR3 DNA sequence: TGTGCCAGCAGCTTGGAAGGTTACAGTTACGGTGATGGCTACACCTTC.

The J gene is TRBJ2-1, the V gene TRBV28, with D hard to call. The germline V gene encodes CDR1 MDHEN and CDR2 SYDVKM. The V and J ends lost 7 bases and 1 base respectively, with 17 bases between them. The CDR3 runs 16 residues. In DNA, the CDR3 is TGTGCCAGCATCTCATCTTGGAAACGGTCCTACAATGAGCAGTTCTTC. It translates to CASISSWKRSYNEQFF.

This clonotype was seen many times. J is TRBJ2-1 and V is TRBV7-9; 7 positions agree with TRBD2. The CDR3 runs 18 residues. In germline, CDR1 is SEHNR, CDR2 FQNEAQ (reference sequence). V was clipped by 4 bases and J by 0 bases; unmatched bases: 12. CDR3 DNA: TGTGCCAGCAGCTACCCGGGGGGTGCCCAGAGCTCCTACAATGAGCAGTTCTTC. Encoded protein: CASSYPGGAQSSYNEQFF.

This clonotype showed up just a few times. The chain has TRBV24-1 and TRBJ2-1; 10 bases match TRBD2. This CDR3 has 16 amino acids. Germline CDR1 and CDR2: KGHDR and SFDVKD. V lost 4 bases to trimming and J lost 3 bases; unmatched junction nucleotides: 5. The chain's CDR3 is CATSDSGLAVYNEQFF. The CDR3 bases are TGTGCCACCAGTGACTCCGGACTAGCGGTCTACAATGAGCAGTTCTTC.

This sequence joins TRBV10-2 and TRBJ2-2; 8 nucleotides line up with TRBD2. The V gene's germline CDR1 is WSHSY and CDR2 SAAADI. After removal of 6 bases from V and 5 bases from J, the junction contained 2 bases not matched to a gene. CDR3 size: 13 residues. The CDR3, as DNA: TGCGCCAGCAGGGGACTAGTAACCGGGGAGCTGTTTTTT. Its translation: CASRGLVTGELFF.

The V and J genes are TRBV6-5 and TRBJ1-1; 10 positions agree with TRBD1. CDR1 is MNHEY, CDR2 SVGAGI, per germline. The trim removed 1 base at V and 5 bases at J, leaving 4 bases unmatched. The CDR3 length is 15 residues. This CDR3 reads CASSYLTGGRTEAFF. The CDR3 DNA follows: TGTGCCAGCAGTTACTTGACAGGGGGCCGAACTGAAGCTTTCTTT.

This clonotype was found many times. The chain joins TRBV12-3 or TRBV12-4 to TRBJ2-7, with D possibly TRBD2 on 6 matching bases. Between the trimmed V and J ends, which lost 7 bases and 0 bases, there was a span of 19 bases. This CDR3 contains 16 residues. In DNA, the CDR3 is TGTGCCAGCACCAACACGGGACTTTCAAGCTCCTACGAGCAGTACTTC. It translates to CASTNTGLSSSYEQYF.

V usage is TRBV20-1 and J usage is TRBJ2-1; D call uncertain. The ends were cut back, 6 bases at V and 3 bases at J, with 9 bases in the middle. This CDR3 region has 12 residues. Per germline, CDR1 DFQATT and CDR2 SNEGSKA (reference sequence). For the CDR3, the DNA is TGCAGTGCCATACTCCTCTACAATGAGCAGTTCTTC. This sequence encodes CSAILLYNEQFF.

This chain links TRBV20-1 with TRBJ2-1, with TRBD2 identical over 9 bases. The CDR3 extends over 13 amino acids. Germline loops: CDR1 DFQATT, CDR2 SNEGSKA (reference sequence). After removal of 6 bases from V and 8 bases from J, the junction contained 8 bases not matched to a gene. For the CDR3, the DNA is TGCAGTGCCCTGACTAGCGGAGGTGATGAGCAGTTCTTC. It is translated as CSALTSGGDEQFF.

The chain recombines TRBV6-5 with TRBJ1-1; possible D gene TRBD1, 6 bases. CDR3 length: 11 residues. V dropped 8 bases and J dropped 10 bases, with 14 bases sitting between them. Looked up from germline, CDR1 is MNHEY and CDR2 is SVGAGI. Written as DNA, the CDR3 is TGTGCCAGCCTACAGGGTACGACAGCTTTCTTT. Amino acid sequence: CASLQGTTAFF.

The gene calls are TRBV5-1 and TRBJ2-3; D is unresolved. CDR3 length: 12 amino acids. Looked up from germline, CDR1 is SGHRS and CDR2 is YFSETQ. Deletions cut 0 bases from V and 10 bases from J, with 9 bases between. In DNA, the CDR3 is TGCGCCAGCAGCTTGGAAGGGCGTCCGCAGTATTTT. Translating gives CASSLEGRPQYF.

This clonotype was picked up a small number of times. A single base separates this from a much larger clone, so it may be a read error. V gene TRBV12-3 or TRBV12-4 combines with J gene TRBJ2-4, with D unclear. CDR3 length: 13 amino acids. V was cut by 3 bases and J by 7 bases, with 10 bases left in between. CDR3 amino acids: CASSFGQRNIQYF. In DNA, the CDR3 is TGTGCCAGCAGTTTCGGGCAGAGGAACATTCAGTACTTC.

This clonotype has only a few counts. The V call is TRBV9, the J call TRBJ2-7, with D uncertain. Germline loops: CDR1 SGDLS, CDR2 YYNGEE. This CDR3 comprises 14 residues. V gave up 0 bases and J gave up 3 bases, with 10 bases separating them. CDR3 DNA sequence: TGTGCCAGCAGCGTAGAGGGCACTTTCTACGAGCAGTACTTC. This sequence encodes CASSVEGTFYEQYF.

In this sample, this clonotype turned up a few times. At one end, the junction sequence differs from germline, possibly due to a read error. This chain uses TRBV10-3 with TRBJ2-7; no reliable D call. Germline lookup yields CDR1 ENHRY and CDR2 SYGVKD. The CDR3 sequence is 12 residues long. The CDR3 sequence is CAISDSTYGQYF. As DNA, the CDR3 is TGTGCCATCAGTGACAGTACCTACGGGCAGTACTTC.

This clonotype was observed at least ten times. The chain has TRBV29-1 and TRBJ2-7, with D possibly TRBD1 on 6 matching bases. V was clipped by 5 bases and J by 1 base, with 15 bases between them. The CDR3 consists of 14 residues. From germline, CDR1 is SQVTM and CDR2 ANQGSEA. The CDR3, as DNA: TGCAGCGTTCAGCCCCGGGACAAATCCTACGAGCAGTACTTC. Its protein product is CSVQPRDKSYEQYF.

This clonotype was counted only a few times. The genes are TRBV5-1 and TRBJ2-5; 7 nucleotides agree with TRBD1. CDR1 is SGHRS, CDR2 YFSETQ, per germline. Trimming took 2 bases from V and 1 from J; bases not matched to a gene: 5. This CDR3 region has 15 residues. CDR3 in amino acids: CASSFRDSLQETQYF. In DNA, the CDR3 is TGCGCCAGCAGCTTCCGGGACAGCCTCCAAGAGACCCAGTACTTC.

The chain is built from TRBV6-6 and TRBJ2-2; TRBD2 is a possible D gene (5 bases). The CDR3 sequence is 14 residues long. V was shortened by 2 bases and J by 6 bases, with 10 bases between the two germline ends. The germline V gene encodes CDR1 MNHNY and CDR2 SVGAGI (reference sequence). The CDR3 bases are TGTGCCAGCAGTTACCGGTCGGAGGCCGGGGAGCTGTTTTTT. Its translation is CASSYRSEAGELFF.

J is TRBJ2-1 and V is TRBV25-1; D call uncertain. The CDR3 is made up of 14 amino acids. The V end was cut by 6 bases, the J end by 7 bases, with 16 bases between. CDR1 and CDR2 (germline): MGHDK, SYGVNS. This chain's CDR3 is CASSESAATNEQFF. In nucleotides, the CDR3 is TGTGCCAGCAGCGAGTCGGCCGCCACTAATGAGCAGTTCTTC. Variable domain in full (rest from reference TRBV25-1 and TRBJ2-1): EADIYQTPRYLVIGTGKKITLECSQTMGHDKMYWYQQDPGMELHLIHYSYGVNSTEKGDLSSESTVSRIRTEHFPLTLESARPSHTSQYLCASSESAATNEQFFGPGTRLTVL.

The genes are TRBV6-1 and TRBJ1-4; D possibly corresponds to TRBD1 (5 bases). The germline V and J ends were trimmed by 8 bases and 0 bases, with 10 bases remaining between them. Germline CDR1 MNHNS, CDR2 SASEGT. This CDR3 comprises 14 residues. CDR3 residues: CASLKGATNEKLFF. In DNA, the CDR3 is TGTGCCAGCCTAAAAGGGGCAACTAATGAAAAACTGTTTTTT.

The V and J genes are TRBV7-2 and TRBJ2-7; D may match TRBD1 or TRBD2 (5 bases each). This CDR3 contains 16 residues. Germline loops: CDR1 SGHTA, CDR2 FQGNSA. Trimming removed 4 bases at V and 3 bases at J, with 19 bases between. This chain's CDR3 is CASSSRVNSGGYEQYF. The CDR3 nucleotides read TGTGCCAGCAGCTCGAGGGTCAATAGTGGGGGCTACGAGCAGTACTTC. The variable domain in full, with the rest retrieved from reference TRBV7-2 and TRBJ2-7, is GAGVSQSPSNKVTEKGKDVELRCDPISGHTALYWYRQSLGQGLEFLIYFQGNSAPDKSGLPSDRFSAERTGGSVSTLTIQRTQQEDSAVYLCASSSRVNSGGYEQYFGPGTRLTVT.

The rearrangement links TRBV9 to TRBJ2-1; D is uncertain. The CDR3 is 15 amino acids. Germline V gene sequence: CDR1 SGDLS, CDR2 YYNGEE. V lost 4 bases and J 0 bases, leaving 11 bases between the germline ends. DNA of the CDR3: TGTGCCAGCAGCCCTCTAGTAGGCTCCTACAATGAGCAGTTCTTC. It codes for CASSPLVGSYNEQFF.

This rearrangement joins TRBV12-3 or TRBV12-4 to TRBJ2-5; TRBD2 aligns across 8 bases. The CDR3 has 13 amino acids. The V segment lost 3 bases and the J segment 11 bases; nucleotides outside the gene matches: 8. CDR3 sequence (DNA): TGTGCCAGCAGTTTGACTAGCGACAATGAGCAGTACTTC. Translation gives CASSLTSDNEQYF.

This clonotype showed up just a few times. The V and J genes are TRBV12-3 or TRBV12-4 and TRBJ1-2; D unresolved. This CDR3 contains 13 residues. Between the trimmed V and J ends, which lost 2 bases and 2 bases, there was a span of 6 bases. The CDR3 here is CASSLIANYGYTF. Written as DNA, the CDR3 is TGTGCCAGCAGTTTAATAGCAAACTATGGCTACACCTTC.